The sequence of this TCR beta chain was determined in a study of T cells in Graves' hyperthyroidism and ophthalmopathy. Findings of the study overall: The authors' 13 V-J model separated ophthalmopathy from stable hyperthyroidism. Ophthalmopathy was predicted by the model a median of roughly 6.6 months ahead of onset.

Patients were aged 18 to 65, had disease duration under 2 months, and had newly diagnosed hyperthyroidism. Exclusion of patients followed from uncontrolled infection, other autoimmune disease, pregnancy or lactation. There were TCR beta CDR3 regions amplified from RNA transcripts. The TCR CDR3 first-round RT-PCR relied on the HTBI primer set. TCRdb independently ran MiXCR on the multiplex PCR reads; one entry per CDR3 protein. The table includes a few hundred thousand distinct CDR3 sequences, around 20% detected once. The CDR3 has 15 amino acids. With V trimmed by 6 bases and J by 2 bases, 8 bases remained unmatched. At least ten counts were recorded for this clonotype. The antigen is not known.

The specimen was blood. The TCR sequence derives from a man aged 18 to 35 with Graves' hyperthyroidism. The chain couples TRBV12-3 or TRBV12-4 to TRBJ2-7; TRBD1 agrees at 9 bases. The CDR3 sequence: CASSLSTGGAYEQYF. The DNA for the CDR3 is TGTGCCAGCAGCCTTTCGACAGGGGGAGCCTACGAGCAGTACTTC.